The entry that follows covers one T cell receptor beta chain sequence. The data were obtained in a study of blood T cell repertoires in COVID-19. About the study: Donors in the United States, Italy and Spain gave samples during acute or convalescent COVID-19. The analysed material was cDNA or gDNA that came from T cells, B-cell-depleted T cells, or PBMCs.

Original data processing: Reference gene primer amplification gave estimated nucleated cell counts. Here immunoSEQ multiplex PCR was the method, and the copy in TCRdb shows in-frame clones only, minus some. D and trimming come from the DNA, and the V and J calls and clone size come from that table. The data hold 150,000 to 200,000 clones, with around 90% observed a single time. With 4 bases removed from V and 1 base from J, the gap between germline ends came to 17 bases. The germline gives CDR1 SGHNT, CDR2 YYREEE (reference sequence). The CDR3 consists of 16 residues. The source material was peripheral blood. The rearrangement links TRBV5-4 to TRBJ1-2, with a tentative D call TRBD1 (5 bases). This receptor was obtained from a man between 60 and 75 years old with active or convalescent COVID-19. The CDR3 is CASSPGGAGGNYGYTF. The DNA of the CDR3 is TGTGCCAGCAGCCCGGGGGGAGCGGGGGGTAACTATGGCTACACCTTC.